This entry lists 21 T cell receptor beta chains sequenced from one sample in a study of human T cells and chemical hapten exposure. The time point was: pre-sensitization, week 0. Treatment specified: therapeutic diphenylcyclopropenone sensitization with weekly scalp DPC. Via MiXCR, TCRdb re-called the RACE reads, giving one row per CDR3 protein. The sample yields about 93,000 distinct CDR3 sequences, 6.5% to 10% seen once. Sequenced material: whole blood, taken in connection with sensitization to the hapten diphenylcyclopropenone (DPC). These receptors were taken from a man aged 40-55 years with alopecia areata. Some clones in this sample may be carry-over from other donors' samples.

In this sample, this clonotype turned up many times. This rearrangement joins TRBV5-4 to TRBJ2-5, with TRBD1 matching 7 bases. Germline V gene data show CDR1 as SGHNT and CDR2 as YYREEE (reference sequence). With 4 bases clipped from V and 2 bases from J, the junction kept 5 bases outside the gene matches. The CDR3 is 14 amino acids. The CDR3 DNA follows: TGTGCCAGCAGCAAGGGACAGACTCAAGAGACCCAGTACTTC. Encoded protein: CASSKGQTQETQYF.

This clonotype was picked up many times. The gene calls are TRBV6-5 and TRBJ1-4, with 8 nucleotides matching TRBD1. Germline CDR1 and CDR2: MNHEY and SVGAGI. The CDR3 length is 14 residues. Losses at the gene ends were 6 bases for V and 8 bases for J; bases not matched to a gene: 8. The CDR3 DNA follows: TGTGCCAGCAGCGAAGACAGGGGAAGGGAAAAACTGTTTTTT. The encoded protein is CASSEDRGREKLFF.

This clonotype showed up just a few times. The CDR3 reads CASSDGYTF. DNA of the CDR3: TGTGCCAGCAGTGATGGCTACACCTTC. This sequence joins TRBV2 and TRBJ1-2; D is ambiguous. This CDR3 is built from 9 residues. CDR1 is SNHLY and CDR2 is FYNNEI in the germline V gene. The V gene lost 3 bases and the J gene lost 7 bases, with 0 bases spanning the gap.

This clonotype was detected a few times. The V call is TRBV24-1, the J call TRBJ2-1; 11 bases line up with TRBD2. Germline lookup yields CDR1 KGHDR and CDR2 SFDVKD. Trimming cost V 3 bases and J 7 bases; bases outside gene matches: 13. This CDR3 is built from 18 residues. CDR3 coding DNA: TGTGCCACCAGTGATACGACTAGCGGGGTAATATCTAGAAATGAGCAGTTCTTC. This translates into CATSDTTSGVISRNEQFF.

This clonotype was seen repeatedly, ten times or more. This chain joins TRBV5-1 and TRBJ2-7; D is possibly TRBD2 (7 bases). Trimming stripped 4 bases from V and 7 bases from J, with 18 bases between. Germline V gives CDR1 SGHRS, CDR2 YFSETQ. This CDR3 spans 14 amino acids. CDR3 sequence (DNA): TGCGCCAGCAGCCCCGGGCGGGGGCCGGAGGAGCAGTACTTC. It translates to CASSPGRGPEEQYF. The complete variable domain, with remaining parts taken from reference TRBV5-1 and TRBJ2-7, reads KAGVTQTPRYLIKTRGQQVTLSCSPISGHRSVSWYQQTPGQGLQFLFEYFSETQRNKGNFPGRFSGRQFSNSRSEMNVSTLELGDSALYLCASSPGRGPEEQYFGPGTRLTVT.

The rearrangement uses TRBV24-1 and TRBJ2-7, with TRBD2 matching over 7 bases. There are 17 residues in the CDR3. Trimming cost V 3 bases and J 3 bases; bases outside gene matches: 13. The germline V gene encodes CDR1 KGHDR and CDR2 SFDVKD. CDR3 sequence (DNA): TGTGCCACCAGTGATCTCCATGGGGAGCGGGGAAGCTACGAGCAGTACGTC. Translation: CATSDLHGERGSYEQYV.

This clonotype has a handful of counts. The chain employs TRBV6-6 and TRBJ2-1, with 12 positions matching TRBD2. The ends lost 2 bases at V and 7 bases at J; junction bases unmatched: 18. This CDR3 region has 20 residues. Germline CDR1 and CDR2: MNHNY and SVGAGI (reference sequence). CDR3 sequence reads: CASSYPTSASGRAHRNEQFF. The CDR3 nucleotides are TGTGCCAGCAGTTACCCTACTTCGGCTAGCGGGAGGGCCCATCGGAATGAGCAGTTCTTC.

This chain uses TRBV9 with TRBJ2-5, with D perhaps being TRBD1 or TRBD2 (5 bases each). The germline CDR1 and CDR2 sequences are SGDLS and YYNGEE. Trimming removed 3 bases at V and 5 bases at J, with 14 bases between. The CDR3 sequence is 14 residues long. CDR3 nucleotide sequence: TGTGCCAGCAGCGCAGACACAGGCGGGGAGACCCAGTACTTC. This encodes CASSADTGGETQYF.

Notes on this clonotype: This clone may be a read error of a much larger clone one base away. The CDR3 region is CASSHGAGVVTDTQYF. The CDR3 DNA reads as TGTGCCAGCAGTCACGGGGCGGGAGTCGTCACAGATACGCAGTATTTT. The rearrangement uses TRBV28 and TRBJ2-3, with TRBD2 matching 7 bases. Germline V gene data show CDR1 as MDHEN and CDR2 as SYDVKM. This CDR3 has 16 residues. V lost 5 bases to trimming and J lost 2 bases; unmatched junction nucleotides: 10.

J is TRBJ2-5 and V is TRBV7-6; the D is unclear. Germline V gene lookup returns CDR1 SGHVS and CDR2 FNYEAQ. Deletions cut 5 bases from V and 8 bases from J, with 9 bases between. This CDR3 contains 11 residues. CDR3 loop: CASSPQRTQYF. The CDR3 nucleotides read TGTGCCAGCAGCCCCCAGCGAACCCAGTACTTC.

The V call is TRBV30, the J call TRBJ1-2; unclear D gene. From germline, CDR1 is GTSNPN and CDR2 SVGIG (reference sequence). There are 14 residues in the CDR3. V was trimmed by 2 bases and J by 0 bases, leaving 10 bases between them. CDR3 protein: CAWSNTEANYGYTF. The CDR3 DNA reads TGTGCCTGGAGTAACACGGAAGCTAACTATGGCTACACCTTC.

This clonotype was detected once. Just one base apart from a much larger clone, this may be a read error. The chain couples TRBV10-3 to TRBJ1-2; a weak D match, TRBD1 (5 bases). The germline V gene encodes CDR1 ENHRY and CDR2 SYGVKD. This CDR3 has 17 amino acids. The CDR3: CAVSEAASRAVNYGYTF. CDR3 nucleotides: TGTGCCGTCAGTGAGGCAGCCAGCAGGGCTGTTAACTATGGCTACACCTTC.

This clonotype was recorded a few times. The chain joins TRBV7-2 to TRBJ2-3; TRBD2 matches 10 bases. The CDR3 sequence is 15 residues long. Unmatched junction bases numbered 5, after V lost 5 bases and J lost 3 bases. Germline V gene data show CDR1 as SGHTA and CDR2 as FQGNSA. CDR3 protein: CASSRTSGFTDTQYF. The CDR3 DNA follows: TGTGCCAGCAGCCGGACTAGCGGATTTACAGATACGCAGTATTTT.

The sample holds many counts of this clonotype. The V call is TRBV7-8, the J call TRBJ2-7; TRBD1 matches at 11 bases. Germline V gene lookup returns CDR1 SGHVS and CDR2 FQNEAQ. The CDR3 totals 15 residues. V shed 4 bases, J shed 2 bases, and the junction held 4 bases outside the gene matches. CDR3 loop: CASSSLDRGPYEQYF. In nucleotides, the CDR3 is TGTGCCAGCAGCTCTCTGGACAGGGGGCCCTACGAGCAGTACTTC.

The V and J genes are TRBV27 and TRBJ2-5; 8 bases map to TRBD2. Germline V gene data show CDR1 as MNHEY and CDR2 as SMNVEV (reference sequence). The CDR3 consists of 13 residues. V was clipped by 4 bases and J by 7 bases; unmatched bases: 5. The CDR3 DNA is TGTGCCAGCAGTTCGACTAGCGTGGGGACCCAGTACTTC. It encodes CASSSTSVGTQYF.

Many counts were recorded for this clonotype. The chain joins TRBV20-1 to TRBJ2-6; maybe TRBD2 (5 bases). The CDR3 extends over 16 amino acids. CDR1 and CDR2 from the germline V gene are DFQATT and SNEGSKA (reference sequence). V was shortened by 2 bases and J by 2 bases, with 13 bases between the two germline ends. CDR3 protein: CSARMAGSTGANVLTF. Here the CDR3 DNA reads TGCAGTGCTAGAATGGCGGGTTCTACTGGGGCCAACGTCCTGACTTTC.

The chain joins TRBV14 to TRBJ2-4; D perhaps matches TRBD2 (5 bases). The V end lost 0 bases, the J end lost 0 bases, and 12 bases lay between the germline ends. This CDR3 spans 17 amino acids. Germline CDR1 reads SGHDN; CDR2 reads FVKESK. As DNA, the CDR3 is TGTGCCAGCAGCCAAGAAACGGGGATTGGAGCCAAAAACATTCAGTACTTC. Its translation: CASSQETGIGAKNIQYF.

This clonotype was counted only a few times. The rearrangement links TRBV11-1 to TRBJ1-5; a weak D match, TRBD1 (5 bases). V was trimmed by 5 bases and J by 4 bases, leaving 9 bases between them. CDR3 size: 13 residues. CDR1 is SGHAT and CDR2 is FQDESV in the germline V gene (reference sequence). In DNA, the CDR3 is TGTGCCAGCAGCCAGGGACCGAATCAGCCCCAGCATTTT. It translates to CASSQGPNQPQHF.

This clonotype was seen a few times. The V gene is TRBV28, the J gene TRBJ2-7; D is perhaps TRBD1 (6 bases). Germline values: CDR1 MDHEN, CDR2 SYDVKM. This CDR3 has 14 amino acids. V was shortened by 2 bases and J by 1 base, with 9 bases between the two germline ends. The CDR3, as DNA: TGTGCCAGCAGTTTACTAGACAGGTCCTACGAGCAGTACTTC. It yields the protein CASSLLDRSYEQYF.

This clonotype was counted a few times. The chain carries TRBV29-1 and TRBJ1-1; D is unresolved. This CDR3 is built from 12 residues. V lost 5 bases to trimming and J lost 6 bases, with 13 bases between them. Germline-derived CDR1 and CDR2 are SQVTM and ANQGSEA. The CDR3 is CSVSGPGAEAFF. The CDR3 region has the DNA TGCAGCGTTTCGGGCCCCGGTGCTGAAGCTTTCTTT.

This clonotype was detected many times. The chain carries TRBV28 and TRBJ1-5; 7 nucleotides agree with TRBD1. V trimming: 4 bases; J trimming: 0 bases; junction bases outside the gene matches: 3. Per germline, CDR1 MDHEN and CDR2 SYDVKM. The CDR3 covers 15 residues. The CDR3 nucleotides read TGTGCCAGCAGTTGGGGGACAGTTAGCAATCAGCCCCAGCATTTT. Translating it yields CASSWGTVSNQPQHF. The full variable domain, in which reference TRBV28 and TRBJ1-5 provide the parts outside the CDR3, is DVKVTQSSRYLVKRTGEKVFLECVQDMDHENMFWYRQDPGLGLRLIYFSYDVKMKEKGDIPEGYSVSREKKERFSLILESASTNQTSMYLCASSWGTVSNQPQHFGDGTRLSIL.